These 21 T cell receptor beta chains came from one sample sequenced in a study of CD8+ T cells in alopecia areata. This sample's treatment: oral pan-JAK inhibitor, 5-10 mg twice daily. RNA extraction was followed by reverse transcription into cDNA, which acted as the sequencing template. TCRdb's table, derived via immunoSEQ multiplex PCR, lists solely in-frame clones and lacks some. Here the sample spans 190,000 or so clones, 45% to 65% being singletons. Sequencing was performed on CD4+ T cells sorted from blood, taken at week 4, from a patient treated with tofacitinib. These receptors were obtained from a human donor with alopecia areata.

The V and J genes are TRBV5-1 and TRBJ1-1; no firm D call. CDR1 and CDR2 from the germline V gene are SGHRS and YFSETQ. V lost 0 bases and J 0 bases, leaving 3 bases between the germline ends. CDR3 length: 13 residues. The CDR3 DNA reads as TGCGCCAGCAGCTTGGGGCTGAACACTGAAGCTTTCTTT. Encoded protein: CASSLGLNTEAFF.

The chain joins TRBV5-1 to TRBJ2-6, with 13 positions matching TRBD2. CDR3 length: 17 amino acids. Germline V gene lookup returns CDR1 SGHRS and CDR2 YFSETQ. V gave up 1 base and J gave up 14 bases; unmatched junction bases: 12. The CDR3 DNA sequence: TGCGCCAGCAGCTTGTCCCCCGGACTAGCGGGGGAGGCTTTCCTGACTTTC. This translates into CASSLSPGLAGEAFLTF.

V is TRBV9 and J is TRBJ1-5; D is undetermined. Germline V gene sequence: CDR1 SGDLS, CDR2 YYNGEE. V lost 0 bases to trimming and J lost 6 bases, with 7 bases between them. This CDR3 is 13 amino acids long. The CDR3 DNA reads TGTGCCAGCAGCGTAGATCACGGTCAGCCCCAGCATTTT. Residues: CASSVDHGQPQHF.

A few counts support this clone. CDR3 amino acids: CASSQDNGGETQYF. The DNA of the CDR3 is TGTGCCAGCAGCCAAGACAACGGGGGAGAGACCCAGTACTTC. This chain joins TRBV4-2 and TRBJ2-5; a weak D match, TRBD2 (6 bases). CDR1 is LGHNA, CDR2 YNFKEQ, per germline. This CDR3 is 14 amino acids long. Trimming took off 0 bases at V and 4 bases at J, with 9 bases between the two ends.

This clone was observed a handful of times. The chain couples TRBV4-2 to TRBJ2-7; maybe TRBD2 (6 bases). Germline loops: CDR1 LGHNA, CDR2 YNFKEQ. V lost 0 bases and J 5 bases, leaving 23 bases between the germline ends. CDR3 size: 18 residues. This chain's CDR3 is CASSQDLIRGSSLNEQYF. CDR3 coding DNA: TGTGCCAGCAGCCAAGATCTGATTCGGGGGTCCTCCCTCAACGAGCAGTACTTC.

The rearrangement joins TRBV28 to TRBJ2-6, with a tentative D call TRBD1 (6 bases). CDR1 is MDHEN and CDR2 is SYDVKM in the germline V gene. This CDR3 is built from 15 residues. V was pared by 6 bases and J by 0 bases, with 9 bases between. CDR3 DNA: TGTGCCAGCAGACGACAGGTCTCTGGGGCCAACGTCCTGACTTTC. This sequence encodes CASRRQVSGANVLTF.

The chain carries TRBV4-2 and TRBJ2-7, with 7 bases that match TRBD2. The CDR3 spans 19 residues. J lost 2 bases, V lost 0 bases, and 16 bases had no gene match. The germline gives CDR1 LGHNA, CDR2 YNFKEQ. CDR3 amino acids: CASSQDPPLAGTIAYEQYF. DNA for the CDR3: TGTGCCAGCAGCCAAGACCCACCCCTGGCCGGGACTATCGCCTACGAGCAGTACTTC.

The rearrangement uses TRBV30 and TRBJ2-3, with D possibly being TRBD2 (5 bases). V gave up 4 bases and J gave up 6 bases, with 14 bases separating them. The germline V gene encodes CDR1 GTSNPN and CDR2 SVGIG (reference sequence). This CDR3 has 13 residues. As DNA, the CDR3 is TGTGCCTGGATGGGTGCGGGTGTGGATACGCAGTATTTT. Translating it yields CAWMGAGVDTQYF.

The chain combines TRBV6-5 with TRBJ2-3; D call uncertain. With 5 bases removed from V and 2 bases from J, the gap between germline ends came to 11 bases. CDR1 and CDR2 from the germline V gene are MNHEY and SVGAGI. The CDR3 contains 14 residues. CDR3 nucleotide sequence: TGTGCCAGCAGTCATACCAGGTTCACAGATACGCAGTATTTT. Protein product: CASSHTRFTDTQYF.

This clone came up a few times. This chain links TRBV19 with TRBJ2-1; D is uncertain. Trimming left V 5 bases short and J 3 bases short, with 5 bases between. This CDR3 is built from 12 residues. Germline lookup yields CDR1 LNHDA and CDR2 SQIVND (reference sequence). The CDR3 protein is CASSGDYNEQFF. The CDR3 DNA reads as TGTGCCAGTAGTGGGGACTACAATGAGCAGTTCTTC.

The chain carries TRBV6-1 and TRBJ2-7; 8 bases align to TRBD2. The CDR3 extends over 15 amino acids. V shed 2 bases, J shed 4 bases, and the junction held 7 bases outside the gene matches. Germline loops: CDR1 MNHNS, CDR2 SASEGT. CDR3 sequence reads: CASSERGGQPYEQYF. Written as DNA, the CDR3 is TGTGCCAGCAGTGAACGGGGGGGCCAACCGTACGAGCAGTACTTC.

The chain carries TRBV15 and TRBJ1-1, with D unresolved. There are 15 residues in the CDR3. Trimming took off 0 bases at V and 0 bases at J, with 8 bases between the two ends. CDR1 LNHNV and CDR2 YYDKDF come from the germline V gene (reference sequence). CDR3 in DNA: TGTGCCACCAGCAGAGAAGGGAGCCTGAACACTGAAGCTTTCTTT. This translates into CATSREGSLNTEAFF.

The V call is TRBV30, the J call TRBJ2-5; 8 bases line up with TRBD2. After removal of 4 bases from V and 5 bases from J, the junction contained 3 bases not matched to a gene. CDR3 length: 12 residues. Germline values: CDR1 GTSNPN, CDR2 SVGIG (reference sequence). CDR3 nucleotide sequence: TGTGCCTGGACCCCGGGAGGGGAGACCCAGTACTTC. Translated: CAWTPGGETQYF.

This sequence joins TRBV5-4 and TRBJ2-2, with TRBD1 identical over 8 bases. Looked up from germline, CDR1 is SGHNT and CDR2 is YYREEE (reference sequence). J lost 1 base, V lost 5 bases, and 4 bases had no gene match. The CDR3 extends over 15 amino acids. This chain's CDR3 is CASSSGTGNTGELFF. DNA of the CDR3: TGTGCCAGCAGTTCCGGGACAGGGAACACCGGGGAGCTGTTTTTT.

In the case of this clone: Other DNA sequences of this sample code for an identical CDR3. The V and J genes are TRBV29-1 and TRBJ2-7; tentative D call: TRBD2 (5 bases). The CDR3 sequence is 13 residues long. Germline V gives CDR1 SQVTM, CDR2 ANQGSEA. The V gene lost 6 bases and the J gene lost 1 base, with 13 bases spanning the gap. The CDR3 loop reads CSVQPGSSYEQYF. The CDR3, as DNA: TGCAGCGTACAGCCGGGATCATCCTACGAGCAGTACTTC.

This clone showed up just once. This chain uses TRBV27 with TRBJ2-5, with a weak D call TRBD2 (5 bases). CDR3 length: 13 amino acids. Deletions cut 3 bases from V and 4 bases from J, with 9 bases between. The germline CDR1 and CDR2 sequences are MNHEY and SMNVEV (reference sequence). CDR3: CASSFSAGETQYF. The CDR3, as DNA: TGTGCCAGCAGTTTTAGCGCCGGAGAGACCCAGTACTTC.

V usage is TRBV10-3 and J usage is TRBJ1-6; 10 bases fit TRBD1. V lost 10 bases and J lost 7; bases outside the gene matches: 4. Germline V CDR1 and CDR2: ENHRY, SYGVKD. The CDR3 loop spans 13 amino acids. CDR3 residues: CATGQGDNSPLHF. CDR3 nucleotide sequence: TGTGCCACCGGACAGGGGGACAATTCACCCCTCCACTTT.

There are a few counts of this clone. V gene TRBV29-1 combines with J gene TRBJ2-2; 10 nucleotides line up with TRBD2. The length of the CDR3 is 14 residues. Germline loops: CDR1 SQVTM, CDR2 ANQGSEA. V shed 6 bases, J shed 7 bases, and the junction held 8 bases outside the gene matches. CDR3 nucleotides: TGCAGCGTACGAACTAGCGGGGTGGGCGGGGAGCTGTTTTTT. Amino acid sequence: CSVRTSGVGGELFF.

The chain recombines TRBV6-5 with TRBJ1-6; a possible D gene is TRBD1 (5 bases). The V end lost 1 base, the J end lost 8 bases, and 12 bases lay between the germline ends. This CDR3 region has 15 residues. Germline CDR1 and CDR2: MNHEY and SVGAGI. The CDR3 is CASSYWDDGDSPLHF. CDR3 bases: TGTGCCAGCAGTTACTGGGACGACGGAGATTCACCCCTCCACTTT.

The chain links TRBV10-3 to TRBJ1-5, with a tentative D call TRBD1 (5 bases). Germline V gene lookup returns CDR1 ENHRY and CDR2 SYGVKD. The length of the CDR3 is 15 residues. Trimming took off 8 bases at V and 0 bases at J, with 14 bases between the two ends. The CDR3 DNA follows: TGTGCCATCGGCGGAGGGGCAATTAGCAATCAGCCCCAGCATTTT. Protein: CAIGGGAISNQPQHF.

This sequence joins TRBV30 and TRBJ1-1; a weak D match, TRBD1 (5 bases). The germline CDR1 and CDR2 sequences are GTSNPN and SVGIG (reference sequence). The CDR3 loop spans 15 amino acids. With 1 base removed from V and 0 bases from J, the gap between germline ends came to 12 bases. CDR3 nucleotide sequence: TGTGCCTGGAGTGGGGGGGAGGTCATGAACACTGAAGCTTTCTTT. It translates to CAWSGGEVMNTEAFF.